The present T cell receptor (beta chain) was sequenced within a study of cytomegalovirus exposure and HLA in healthy donors. Overall study findings and caveats: One later analysis, an examination of the 120 validation repertoires, found that first-cohort TCR clusters tended to co-occur in them.

The germline V gene encodes CDR1 SGHDN and CDR2 FVKESK. The V segment lost 3 bases and the J segment 2 bases; nucleotides outside the gene matches: 10. There are 18 residues in the CDR3. From the approximately 120-subject validation cohort, which was separate from the approximately 670-subject first cohort, the donors were drawn. This clone was detected a few times. The antigen is unknown. The assay was immunoSEQ multiplex PCR, and TCRdb's table has in-frame clones only and misses some. In the table there are about 260,000 clones, 90% of which are singletons. The chain carries TRBV14 and TRBJ1-2; TRBD1 agrees at 12 bases. The TCR was taken from a woman aged 25 to 39 in good health and CMV-seronegative. Sequencing was done on a sample of PBMCs. DNA for the CDR3: TGTGCCAGCAGCCAGGAGAGGGGACAGGGGGCGCAGAACTATGGCTACACCTTC. Its protein product is CASSQERGQGAQNYGYTF.